The clone carrying this T cell receptor (beta chain) was counted only a few times. Its antigen remains unidentified. The CDR3 runs to 12 residues. CDR1 is MDHEN, CDR2 SYDVKM, per germline. The V end was cut by 6 bases, the J end by 7 bases, with 10 bases between. Produced via immunoSEQ multiplex PCR; TCRdb's table is partial and in-frame only. The sample lists about 180,000 clones; approximately 90% were seen once. This sample was included in a study of T cell responses to AZD1222 COVID-19 vaccine. Points from the study as a whole: Seropositive at baseline were only a handful of AZD1222 recipients.

Pooling of second doses given at about 4 or about 12 weeks was done. The sample was peripheral blood, taken 28 days after the second AZD1222 dose. The chain couples TRBV28 to TRBJ1-5; unclear D gene. The source is an adult who received the AZD1222 COVID-19 vaccine. CDR3 sequence: CASSEGGQPQHF. The CDR3, as DNA: TGTGCCAGCAGCGAGGGAGGACAGCCCCAGCATTTT.